These T cell receptor beta chains were read from a single sample in a study of T-cell reconstitution after alpha-beta-depleted transplantation in children. In TCRdb, the PCR reads were re-called with MiXCR into one record per CDR3 protein. Of approximately 93,000 distinct CDR3 sequences listed, roughly 8.4% are singletons. This sample comprised PBMCs from the stem cell graft donor, obtained from the stem cell graft. The receptors stem from a human donor who donated a stem cell graft to a child with congenital amegakaryocytic thrombocytopenia. Both conserved end residues are part of each CDR3. The D gene is left open where the match is weak. Expanded clones get a size class; other rows say once, few or many, or leave the size out.

V gene: TRBV20-1
D gene: .
clone size: many
J gene: TRBJ1-6
CDR3 length: 19
CDR3 protein: CSARDPPGRSLVFRSPLHF
CDR3 DNA: TGCAGTGCTAGAGATCCCCCGGGGCGGAGCCTTGTTTTTCGTTCACCCCTCCACTTT

V gene: TRBV5-1
D gene: .
clone size: many
J gene: TRBJ1-1
CDR3 length: 14
CDR3 protein: CASSLGSLDTEAFF
CDR3 DNA: TGCGCCAGCAGCTTGGGTAGCTTGGACACTGAAGCTTTCTTT

V gene: TRBV6-1
D gene: .
clone size: many
J gene: TRBJ1-6
CDR3 length: 13
CDR3 protein: CASKEDLSSPLHF
CDR3 DNA: TGTGCCAGCAAGGAAGATTTGTCTTCACCCCTCCACTTT

V gene: TRBV5-1
D gene: .
clone size: .
J gene: TRBJ1-1
CDR3 length: 14
CDR3 protein: CASSLDRRGTEAFF
CDR3 DNA: TGCGCCAGCAGCTTGGACAGGCGGGGGACTGAAGCTTTCTTT

V gene: TRBV30
D gene: TRBD2
clone size: many
J gene: TRBJ2-1
CDR3 length: 16
CDR3 protein: CAWSVLSAGGPGEQFF
CDR3 DNA: TGTGCCTGGAGTGTACTTTCAGCGGGAGGACCCGGTGAGCAGTTCTTC

V gene: TRBV28
D gene: .
clone size: many
J gene: TRBJ2-1
CDR3 length: 15
CDR3 protein: CASSSPPRGFNEQFF
CDR3 DNA: TGTGCCAGCAGTTCGCCTCCCAGGGGCTTCAATGAGCAGTTCTTC

V gene: TRBV18
D gene: .
clone size: few
J gene: TRBJ2-4
CDR3 length: 14
CDR3 protein: CASSPEPAKNIQYF
CDR3 DNA: TGTGCCAGCTCGCCTGAACCAGCCAAAAACATTCAGTACTTC

V gene: TRBV10-1
D gene: TRBD2
clone size: many
J gene: TRBJ2-5
CDR3 length: 15
CDR3 protein: CASSEIAAAGETQYF
CDR3 DNA: TGCGCCAGCAGTGAGATCGCAGCAGCGGGGGAGACCCAGTACTTC

V gene: TRBV12-3/TRBV12-4
D gene: .
clone size: many
J gene: TRBJ2-1
CDR3 length: 10
CDR3 protein: CASSLSEQFF
CDR3 DNA: TGTGCCAGCAGTTTAAGTGAGCAGTTCTTC

V gene: TRBV29-1
D gene: .
clone size: many
J gene: TRBJ1-1
CDR3 length: 13
CDR3 protein: CSVASGRDTEAFF
CDR3 DNA: TGCAGCGTTGCATCGGGTCGGGACACTGAAGCTTTCTTT

V gene: TRBV5-1
D gene: .
clone size: many
J gene: TRBJ1-4
CDR3 length: 16
CDR3 protein: CASSLARQSQNEKLFF
CDR3 DNA: TGCGCCAGCAGCTTGGCCCGACAGAGCCAGAATGAAAAACTGTTTTTT

V gene: TRBV5-1
D gene: .
clone size: once
J gene: TRBJ1-2
CDR3 length: 15
CDR3 protein: CASSSTTRGSYGYTF
CDR3 DNA: TGCGCCAGCAGCTCTACTACAAGGGGGAGCTATGGCTACACCTTC

V gene: TRBV2
D gene: .
clone size: many
J gene: TRBJ1-4
CDR3 length: 12
CDR3 protein: CASSENPEKLFF
CDR3 DNA: TGTGCCAGCAGTGAAAATCCTGAAAAACTGTTTTTT

V gene: TRBV5-1
D gene: TRBD1
clone size: many
J gene: TRBJ2-1
CDR3 length: 15
CDR3 protein: CASSSRTGGINEQFF
CDR3 DNA: TGCGCCAGCAGCTCCAGGACAGGGGGGATCAATGAGCAGTTCTTC

V gene: TRBV20-1
D gene: .
clone size: many
J gene: TRBJ1-1
CDR3 length: 15
CDR3 protein: CSAPNGRAGSTEAFF
CDR3 DNA: TGCAGTGCTCCGAACGGACGGGCCGGGAGCACTGAAGCTTTCTTT

V gene: TRBV29-1
D gene: .
clone size: many
J gene: TRBJ1-1
CDR3 length: 11
CDR3 protein: CSARIGPEAFF
CDR3 DNA: TGCAGCGCCCGAATAGGCCCCGAAGCTTTCTTT

V gene: TRBV6-7
D gene: .
clone size: .
J gene: TRBJ1-1
CDR3 length: 16
CDR3 protein: CAASYTGRRGRTEAFF
CDR3 DNA: TGTGCCGCCAGTTACACAGGGAGAAGGGGAAGGACTGAAGCTTTCTTT

V gene: TRBV20-1
D gene: TRBD2
clone size: .
J gene: TRBJ2-2
CDR3 length: 19
CDR3 protein: CWGLIPGLAGPTNTGELFF
CDR3 DNA: TGCTGGGGTCTGATTCCGGGCTTAGCGGGACCAACGAACACCGGGGAGCTGTTTTTT

V gene: TRBV19
D gene: .
clone size: few
J gene: TRBJ1-4
CDR3 length: 13
CDR3 protein: CASKEQQTEKLFF
CDR3 DNA: TGTGCCAGTAAAGAACAGCAGACTGAAAAACTGTTTTTT

V gene: TRBV10-2
D gene: TRBD2
clone size: many
J gene: TRBJ2-7
CDR3 length: 15
CDR3 protein: CASRDPGTSGYEQYF
CDR3 DNA: TGCGCCAGCAGAGATCCCGGGACTAGCGGGTACGAGCAGTACTTC